These 16 T cell receptor beta chains came from one sample sequenced in a study of blood T cell repertoires in COVID-19 (TCRdb year 2020). Library preparation employed the immunoSEQ multiplex PCR assay. TCRdb mirrors the immuneACCESS table, restricted to in-frame sequences. Some clones are absent from its copies; in checked studies, under half trace to an unresolved V gene, and the reason for the others is unknown. The sample table lists 150,000 or so clones, roughly four fifths of them with a count of one. The biggest ten clones account for about 16% of the sample. Input material: peripheral blood. These receptor sequences come from a human donor with acute or convalescent COVID-19. The donor label of this sample is uncertain.

V usage is TRBV27 and J usage is TRBJ1-1, with D perhaps matching TRBD1 (6 bases). Germline-derived CDR1 and CDR2 are MNHEY and SMNVEV (reference sequence). The CDR3 covers 14 residues. Trimming removed 6 bases at V and 1 base at J, with 12 bases between. The CDR3 DNA follows: TGTGCCAGCAGGTTGACAGGTAGGAACACTGAAGCTTTCTTT. Its protein is CASRLTGRNTEAFF.

This chain links TRBV27 with TRBJ1-5; D is unresolved. The germline CDR1 and CDR2 sequences are MNHEY and SMNVEV (reference sequence). This CDR3 has 13 amino acids. Trimming left V 3 bases short and J 4 bases short, with 7 bases between. The CDR3 DNA reads TGTGCCAGCAGTTTCCTAAAGAATCAGCCCCAGCATTTT. Protein sequence: CASSFLKNQPQHF.

A few counts support this clone. J is TRBJ1-1 and V is TRBV5-1; no clear D gene. CDR1 and CDR2 from the germline V gene are SGHRS and YFSETQ. The CDR3 extends over 16 amino acids. Trimming pared 0 bases from V and 5 bases from J, leaving 17 bases between. The CDR3 sequence is CASSLASGEGKTEAFF. The CDR3 nucleotides are TGCGCCAGCAGCTTGGCCTCCGGGGAGGGAAAGACTGAAGCTTTCTTT.

Only one count was recorded for this clone. V and J are TRBV2 and TRBJ1-3; 7 nucleotides line up with TRBD1. Germline CDR1 and CDR2: SNHLY and FYNNEI. V lost 7 bases to trimming and J lost 0 bases; unmatched junction nucleotides: 3. The CDR3 consists of 14 residues. CDR3 in DNA: TGTGCCAGCATGACAGGGCTCTCTGGAAACACCATATATTTT. It translates to CASMTGLSGNTIYF.

The chain joins TRBV18 to TRBJ2-1; 7 bases are shared with TRBD1. In germline, CDR1 is KGHSH, CDR2 LQKENI. There are 17 residues in the CDR3. With 4 bases clipped from V and 8 bases from J, the junction kept 17 bases outside the gene matches. CDR3 nucleotide sequence: TGTGCCAGCTCACGATCCGTTCCGGCAGGGGGTATCGATGAGCAGTTCTTC. Protein: CASSRSVPAGGIDEQFF.

This clone came up a few times. The rearrangement uses TRBV10-3 and TRBJ1-5; D may be TRBD1 (6 bases). The V and J ends lost 2 bases and 1 base respectively, with 9 bases between them. Germline V lookup: CDR1 ENHRY, CDR2 SYGVKD. The CDR3 covers 15 residues. CDR3: CAISEGDMSNQPQHF. The CDR3 DNA is TGTGCCATCAGTGAGGGGGACATGAGCAATCAGCCCCAGCATTTT.

This chain uses TRBV29-1 with TRBJ1-4; D gene unclear. Looked up from germline, CDR1 is SQVTM and CDR2 is ANQGSEA. This CDR3 has 14 amino acids. Trimming left V 3 bases short and J 0 bases short, with 8 bases between. The CDR3 bases are TGCAGCGTTGAGCAGGTTCCAACTAATGAAAAACTGTTTTTT. Its protein is CSVEQVPTNEKLFF.

The chain links TRBV7-9 to TRBJ2-1; 12 nucleotides agree with TRBD2. This CDR3 is 15 amino acids long. V lost 4 bases to trimming and J lost 4 bases; unmatched junction nucleotides: 2. Germline V lookup: CDR1 SEHNR, CDR2 FQNEAQ (reference sequence). Written as DNA, the CDR3 is TGTGCCAGCAGCTCGACTAGCGGGGGATACAATGAGCAGTTCTTC. It yields the protein CASSSTSGGYNEQFF.

The chain is built from TRBV9 and TRBJ1-2; 8 bases map to TRBD1. Losses at the gene ends were 4 bases for V and 6 bases for J; bases not matched to a gene: 8. This CDR3 is 14 amino acids long. The germline V gene encodes CDR1 SGDLS and CDR2 YYNGEE. CDR3 coding DNA: TGTGCCAGCAGCACGGACAGGGCAGTCGATGGCTACACCTTC. The encoded protein is CASSTDRAVDGYTF.

The rearrangement uses TRBV18 and TRBJ2-5; 11 nucleotides match TRBD1. CDR3 length: 14 residues. J gave up 5 bases and V 4 bases, and 3 bases lay outside the gene matches. Germline CDR1 is KGHSH and CDR2 is LQKENI. DNA for the CDR3: TGTGCCAGCTCACGGACAGGGGGCCGGGAGACCCAGTACTTC. As protein: CASSRTGGRETQYF.

This chain links TRBV18 with TRBJ2-2, with D perhaps TRBD1 (7 bases). Germline values: CDR1 KGHSH, CDR2 LQKENI. The V and J ends lost 3 bases and 7 bases respectively, with 15 bases between them. The CDR3 is made up of 15 amino acids. CDR3 nucleotide sequence: TGTGCCAGCTCACCGACTCGACAGGGAGGCGGGGAGCTGTTTTTT. Its translation: CASSPTRQGGGELFF.

The V and J genes are TRBV5-1 and TRBJ1-1, with TRBD1 as a possible D gene (6 bases). Between the trimmed V and J ends, which lost 5 bases and 1 base, there was a span of 27 bases. CDR3 length: 19 amino acids. Germline-derived CDR1 and CDR2 are SGHRS and YFSETQ. The CDR3 here is CASRTLVLNTGPENTEAFF. The CDR3 nucleotides are TGCGCCAGCAGAACTCTGGTCCTTAACACAGGGCCCGAGAACACTGAAGCTTTCTTT.

This chain links TRBV7-9 with TRBJ1-1; tentative D call: TRBD1 (6 bases). CDR3 size: 14 residues. CDR1 and CDR2 (germline): SEHNR, FQNEAQ (reference sequence). Trimming removed 4 bases at V and 5 bases at J, with 14 bases between. CDR3 nucleotide sequence: TGTGCCAGCAGCTCCGGACAGCGTGGGACTGAAGCTTTCTTT. This codes for CASSSGQRGTEAFF. Full variable domain (remainder filled in from reference TRBV7-9 and TRBJ1-1): DTGVSQNPRHKITKRGQNVTFRCDPISEHNRLYWYRQTLGQGPEFLTYFQNEAQLEKSRLLSDRFSAERPKGSFSTLEIQRTEQGDSAMYLCASSSGQRGTEAFFGQGTRLTVV.

V usage is TRBV6-1 and J usage is TRBJ2-7, with no clear D. Germline CDR1 MNHNS, CDR2 SASEGT. CDR3 length: 14 residues. V was cut by 5 bases and J by 0 bases, with 11 bases left in between. CDR3 region: CASSKTSSSYEQYF. The CDR3 nucleotides read TGTGCCAGCAGTAAGACGTCTAGCTCCTACGAGCAGTACTTC.

This clone has a handful of counts. This chain joins TRBV19 and TRBJ1-2, with a tentative D call TRBD1 (5 bases). There are 13 residues in the CDR3. Germline V gives CDR1 LNHDA, CDR2 SQIVND (reference sequence). V lost 6 bases, J lost 7 bases, and 15 bases lay in between. The CDR3 is CASSPLKGLGYTF. The CDR3 bases are TGTGCCAGTAGCCCCTTGAAGGGACTTGGCTACACCTTC.

The chain couples TRBV10-2 to TRBJ2-5, with 7 bases aligning to TRBD1. The CDR3 is 14 residues long. J was trimmed by 5 bases and V by 3 bases; bases with no gene match: 6. Germline V gene data show CDR1 as WSHSY and CDR2 as SAAADI. The CDR3 loop reads CASSEQGPSETQYF. Here the CDR3 DNA reads TGCGCCAGCAGTGAACAGGGGCCGAGTGAGACCCAGTACTTC.